This T cell receptor beta chain comes out of a study of cytomegalovirus exposure and HLA in healthy donors. In regard to this clone: No antigen is known for it.

13 Jbeta primers and 60 Vbeta primers were used for the PCR. The data were produced by immunoSEQ multiplex PCR, yet TCRdb's version contains in-frame clones alone and is incomplete. The table records some 150,000 clones, 70% to 90% of them present only once. Study results and limitations: Presence/absence analyses rested on an assumption that sequencing depth was roughly uniform across donors. The majority of CMV-associated TCR beta chains were reported as apparently HLA-restricted in a later analysis.

The V gene's germline CDR1 is MNHEY and CDR2 SMNVEV (reference sequence). The CDR3 runs to 15 residues. J was trimmed by 4 bases and V by 1 base; bases with no gene match: 6. The clonotype was recovered from a woman aged 25 to 39 in good health and CMV-seropositive. Sample: PBMCs. This chain uses TRBV27 with TRBJ1-1; the match to TRBD1 covers 7 bases. The CDR3 DNA sequence: TGTGCCAGCAGTTTATTAGGGGGCGAGGGCACTGAAGCTTTCTTT. Protein sequence: CASSLLGGEGTEAFF.